Following are 27 T cell receptor beta chains from one sample sequenced in a study of cytomegalovirus exposure and HLA in healthy donors. With 60 Vbeta and 13 Jbeta primers, the PCR was carried out. The method was immunoSEQ multiplex PCR; TCRdb's version includes in-frame clones alone and lacks a portion of them. This table holds 90,000 to 130,000 clones, 70% to 80% found once. Sequencing was performed on PBMCs. These receptors were taken from a woman aged 18-35 years in good health and CMV-seropositive.

J is TRBJ2-5 and V is TRBV18; possible D gene TRBD2, 6 bases. V lost 2 bases and J 5 bases, leaving 9 bases between the germline ends. Germline V gives CDR1 KGHSH, CDR2 LQKENI. The CDR3 has 13 residues. CDR3 sequence reads: CASSPRGGETQYF. The CDR3 DNA sequence: TGTGCCAGCTCACCAAGAGGAGGGGAGACCCAGTACTTC.

The J gene is TRBJ2-1, the V gene TRBV10-1; no definite D call. Germline values: CDR1 WNHNN, CDR2 SYGVQD (reference sequence). The CDR3 runs to 14 residues. The V and J ends lost 4 bases and 3 bases respectively, with 10 bases between them. The CDR3 DNA reads as TGCGCCAGCAGTGGATTTCCAGACTACAATGAGCAGTTCTTC. Amino acid sequence: CASSGFPDYNEQFF.

The chain couples TRBV2 to TRBJ2-3; D is perhaps TRBD1 (5 bases). The germline CDR1 and CDR2 sequences are SNHLY and FYNNEI. The CDR3 is made up of 17 amino acids. The V end was cut by 5 bases, the J end by 0 bases, with 18 bases between. Here the CDR3 reads CASSPDRLGASTDTQYF. Here the CDR3 DNA reads TGTGCCAGCAGTCCTGACCGGCTAGGGGCTAGCACAGATACGCAGTATTTT.

This clone was recorded a few times. The chain has TRBV7-9 and TRBJ2-7; 7 bases line up with TRBD2. V shed 0 bases and J 5 bases; nucleotides not matched to a gene: 7. Germline V gene data show CDR1 as SEHNR and CDR2 as FQNEAQ (reference sequence). The CDR3 consists of 15 residues. The CDR3 sequence: CASSLAELARHEQYF. For the CDR3, the DNA is TGTGCCAGCAGCTTAGCCGAACTAGCGAGACACGAGCAGTACTTC.

The CDR3, as DNA: TGTGCCTGGAGGGACAGCCTCAATCAGCCCCAGCATTTT. It specifies CAWRDSLNQPQHF. V usage is TRBV30 and J usage is TRBJ1-5, with a possible D match to TRBD1 (6 bases). The CDR3 runs to 13 residues. V lost 3 bases, J lost 3 bases, and 9 bases lay in between. Germline lookup yields CDR1 GTSNPN and CDR2 SVGIG (reference sequence). Full variable domain (rest looked up from reference TRBV30 and TRBJ1-5): SQTIHQWPATLVQPVGSPLSLECTVEGTSNPNLYWYRQAAGRGLQLLFYSVGIGQISSEVPQNLSASRPQDRQFILSSKKLLLSDSGFYLCAWRDSLNQPQHFGDGTRLSIL.

The chain recombines TRBV30 with TRBJ2-1, with 11 bases fitting TRBD2. This CDR3 comprises 15 residues. Trimming removed 2 bases from V and 9 bases from J; junction bases left unmatched: 9. The germline V gene encodes CDR1 GTSNPN and CDR2 SVGIG (reference sequence). The DNA of the CDR3 is TGTGCCTGGAGTCGTAGCGGGAGGGCCTTAATTGAGCAGTTCTTC. Amino acid sequence: CAWSRSGRALIEQFF. Using reference TRBV30 and TRBJ2-1 for the parts outside the CDR3, the full variable domain is SQTIHQWPATLVQPVGSPLSLECTVEGTSNPNLYWYRQAAGRGLQLLFYSVGIGQISSEVPQNLSASRPQDRQFILSSKKLLLSDSGFYLCAWSRSGRALIEQFFGPGTRLTVL.

The chain carries TRBV11-2 and TRBJ1-2; TRBD1 agrees at 9 bases. The J segment lost 4 bases and the V segment lost 6 bases, leaving 6 bases of the junction unmatched. The germline CDR1 and CDR2 sequences are SGHAT and FQNNGV. The CDR3 extends over 14 amino acids. DNA for the CDR3: TGTGCCAGCAGTCCACAGGGGGCTAGCTATGGCTACACCTTC. Its translation: CASSPQGASYGYTF.

J is TRBJ2-3 and V is TRBV9, with D possibly TRBD2 on 6 matching bases. CDR1 is SGDLS, CDR2 YYNGEE, per germline. V was clipped by 0 bases and J by 4 bases, with 12 bases between them. The CDR3 is made up of 15 amino acids. The CDR3 here is CASSVAGGDADTQYF. The CDR3 nucleotides are TGTGCCAGCAGCGTAGCTGGCGGGGACGCAGATACGCAGTATTTT.

The DNA for the CDR3 is TGTGCCAGCAGCTTAGCAGCAGGCTTGGGCGAAAAACTGTTTTTT. Amino acid sequence: CASSLAAGLGEKLFF. The V gene is TRBV13, the J gene TRBJ1-4; D remains ambiguous. Trimming cost V 1 base and J 8 bases, with 14 bases left between them. Germline V CDR1 and CDR2: PRHDT, FYEKMQ (reference sequence). The CDR3 runs 15 residues. The full variable domain, its missing parts supplied by reference TRBV13 and TRBJ1-4, is AAGVIQSPRHLIKEKRETATLKCYPIPRHDTVYWYQQGPGQDPQFLISFYEKMQSDKGSIPDRFSAQQFSDYHSELNMSSLELGDSALYFCASSLAAGLGEKLFFGSGTQLSVL.

The V call is TRBV19, the J call TRBJ2-7; D is possibly TRBD1 (6 bases). The V end lost 4 bases, the J end lost 4 bases, and 17 bases lay between the germline ends. Germline assignment: CDR1 LNHDA and CDR2 SQIVND (reference sequence). The CDR3 loop spans 15 amino acids. As DNA, the CDR3 is TGTGCCAGTAGTACTCTGGGGGCGAAGACTTACGAGCAGTACTTC. Translation: CASSTLGAKTYEQYF.

The chain combines TRBV27 with TRBJ1-2; 8 bases are a match to TRBD1. The germline V gene encodes CDR1 MNHEY and CDR2 SMNVEV (reference sequence). The V gene end was trimmed by 8 bases and the J gene end by 6 bases; junction bases not matched to a gene: 8. CDR3 length: 13 amino acids. The CDR3 DNA is TGTGCCAGCCATGGACAGGGAAGGAATGGCTACACCTTC. Residues: CASHGQGRNGYTF.

The chain employs TRBV5-6 and TRBJ1-2, with D hard to call. The CDR3 spans 16 residues. Per germline, CDR1 SGHDT and CDR2 YYEEEE. Trimming removed 0 bases from V and 0 bases from J, with 12 bases in between. As DNA, the CDR3 is TGTGCCAGCAGCTTGGGGGCCCTACACCCTAACTATGGCTACACCTTC. This translates into CASSLGALHPNYGYTF.

The genes are TRBV6-6 and TRBJ1-3; D possibly corresponds to TRBD1 (5 bases). Per germline, CDR1 MNHNY and CDR2 SVGAGI (reference sequence). Trimming shortened V by 0 bases and J by 3 bases, and 9 bases separated the two germline ends. This CDR3 spans 15 amino acids. This chain's CDR3 is CASSYSGGVGNTIYF. CDR3 sequence (DNA): TGTGCCAGCAGTTACTCCGGGGGAGTTGGAAACACCATATATTTT.

The J gene is TRBJ1-1, the V gene TRBV5-5; D not certain. The CDR3 spans 12 residues. The V gene's germline CDR1 is SGHKS and CDR2 YYEKEE (reference sequence). Trimming took 0 bases from V and 6 from J, leaving 6 bases between them. The CDR3 DNA is TGTGCCAGCAGCTTGGCAACAGCTGAAGCTTTCTTT. This encodes CASSLATAEAFF.

A remark on this clone: The junction departs from the called germline gene at one end, perhaps through a read error. The chain joins TRBV4-2 to TRBJ2-3; 11 bases agree with TRBD2. CDR1 and CDR2 from the germline V gene are LGHNA and YNFKEQ. This CDR3 spans 17 amino acids. The CDR3 nucleotides are TGTGTCAGCACCCACAACCCCTCTAGCGGGAGGATTGATACGCAGTATTTT. This encodes CVSTHNPSSGRIDTQYF.

The chain couples TRBV5-6 to TRBJ2-5; 11 nucleotides line up with TRBD1. Trimming at V came to 3 bases and at J to 11 bases, leaving 6 bases not matched to a gene. Germline V gene lookup returns CDR1 SGHDT and CDR2 YYEEEE. The CDR3 extends over 13 amino acids. The CDR3 DNA reads TGTGCCAGCAGCTATGGGACAGGGGGAACGCAGTACTTC. Translating gives CASSYGTGGTQYF.

The chain is built from TRBV5-1 and TRBJ2-7, with 7 nucleotides matching TRBD2. Germline V CDR1 and CDR2: SGHRS, YFSETQ. Germline trimming cut 0 bases from V and 0 bases from J; bases unmatched to any gene: 3. This CDR3 is built from 15 residues. The CDR3 loop reads CASSLVGEGSYEQYF. CDR3 nucleotides: TGCGCCAGCAGCTTGGTCGGGGAGGGCTCCTACGAGCAGTACTTC.

Points on this clone: Distinct nucleotide sequences in the sample also encode this CDR3. The chain employs TRBV19 and TRBJ2-5, with 7 bases lining up with TRBD2. The J call is doubtful: the DNA matches TRBJ2-7 better. The CDR3 length is 14 residues. CDR1 is LNHDA, CDR2 SQIVND, per germline (reference sequence). CDR3 nucleotides: TGTGCCAGTAGTATCGGCGGGGGCTCCTACGAGCAGTACTTC. This sequence encodes CASSIGGGSYEQYF.

V gene TRBV5-1 combines with J gene TRBJ2-4, with unresolved D. Trimming pared 4 bases from V and 0 bases from J, leaving 14 bases between. Germline values: CDR1 SGHRS, CDR2 YFSETQ. This CDR3 region has 16 residues. DNA of the CDR3: TGCGCCAGCAGCGTGGGCGATCATCTAGCCAAAAACATTCAGTACTTC. This encodes CASSVGDHLAKNIQYF.

The chain joins TRBV2 to TRBJ2-7; a possible D gene is TRBD1 (5 bases). Deletions cut 2 bases from V and 0 bases from J, with 11 bases between. CDR3 length: 15 residues. Germline CDR1 SNHLY, CDR2 FYNNEI. The DNA for the CDR3 is TGTGCCAGCAGTGAAAGGGGCCACTCCTCCTACGAGCAGTACTTC. This sequence encodes CASSERGHSSYEQYF.

The genes are TRBV7-9 and TRBJ2-2; 13 nucleotides match TRBD2. Germline loops: CDR1 SEHNR, CDR2 FQNEAQ (reference sequence). The CDR3 sequence is 17 residues long. V dropped 4 bases and J dropped 6; count of bases not matched to a gene: 8. Written as DNA, the CDR3 is TGTGCCAGCAGCTCCGGACTAGCGGGAGCGGAGGCCGGGGAGCTGTTTTTT. Its translation: CASSSGLAGAEAGELFF.

This chain uses TRBV9 with TRBJ1-2; 9 positions match TRBD1. The germline V gene has CDR1 SGDLS and CDR2 YYNGEE. The V gene end was trimmed by 5 bases and the J gene end by 8 bases; junction bases not matched to a gene: 10. This CDR3 has 14 amino acids. CDR3 amino acids: CASRGGLGQGGYTF. The CDR3 nucleotides read TGTGCCAGCAGGGGGGGGCTGGGACAGGGAGGCTACACCTTC.

The V call is TRBV9, the J call TRBJ1-1, with D perhaps TRBD1 (5 bases). CDR1 SGDLS and CDR2 YYNGEE come from the germline V gene. V was trimmed by 0 bases and J by 8 bases, leaving 14 bases between them. The CDR3 totals 14 residues. The CDR3 nucleotides read TGTGCCAGCAGCGTAGCTACTGAGCCAGGGGAAGCTTTCTTT. Protein sequence: CASSVATEPGEAFF.

The chain links TRBV30 to TRBJ1-4; D is unresolved. The CDR3 is 14 residues long. Germline-derived CDR1 and CDR2 are GTSNPN and SVGIG (reference sequence). Trimming took 3 bases from V and 0 from J, leaving 8 bases between them. CDR3 nucleotides: TGTGCCTGGAGCCGGTTAGCAACTAATGAAAAACTGTTTTTT. Encoded protein: CAWSRLATNEKLFF. The whole variable domain, remainder taken from reference TRBV30 and TRBJ1-4, is SQTIHQWPATLVQPVGSPLSLECTVEGTSNPNLYWYRQAAGRGLQLLFYSVGIGQISSEVPQNLSASRPQDRQFILSSKKLLLSDSGFYLCAWSRLATNEKLFFGSGTQLSVL.

The chain links TRBV9 to TRBJ2-3, with D possibly being TRBD1 (7 bases). The CDR3 spans 14 residues. Germline CDR1 and CDR2: SGDLS and YYNGEE. V dropped 0 bases and J dropped 5 bases, with 10 bases sitting between them. CDR3 DNA: TGTGCCAGCAGCGTAGGTCAGGGGGGAGATACGCAGTATTTT. This codes for CASSVGQGGDTQYF.

The CDR3 sequence is CASSLKAGGGETQYF. CDR3 sequence (DNA): TGTGCCAGCAGCTTGAAGGCAGGGGGCGGCGAGACCCAGTACTTC. The chain employs TRBV5-6 and TRBJ2-5, with 8 bases lining up with TRBD1. This CDR3 contains 15 residues. Germline V gene lookup returns CDR1 SGHDT and CDR2 YYEEEE. After removal of 1 base from V and 5 bases from J, the junction contained 7 bases not matched to a gene.

The chain combines TRBV5-1 with TRBJ2-1; D uncertain. Trimming took off 2 bases at V and 7 bases at J, with 13 bases between the two ends. The CDR3 covers 14 residues. In germline, CDR1 is SGHRS, CDR2 YFSETQ. The CDR3 loop reads CASSFYSLRNEQFF. The CDR3 bases are TGCGCCAGCAGCTTCTACTCACTGCGGAATGAGCAGTTCTTC.